This T cell receptor beta chain was captured in a study of T-cell reconstitution after alpha-beta-depleted transplantation in children. Trimming removed 6 bases at V and 1 base at J, with 17 bases between. This CDR3 contains 16 residues. Germline CDR1 MDHEN, CDR2 SYDVKM. The library targeted TCRbeta and was prepared with unique molecular identifiers. MiXCR, run by TCRdb on the PCR reads, gives a single entry per CDR3 protein. Of fewer than 550,000 distinct CDR3 sequences in the sample, about an eighth were seen once. This clonotype was picked up one time. The sample consisted of PBMCs, mostly from graft donor cells, taken 180 days after TCRalphabeta/CD19-depleted stem cell transplant. The receptor was derived from a female patient aged 2-9 years who had a stem cell transplant for aplastic anemia, so the T cells may come from the graft donor. The chain couples TRBV28 to TRBJ2-3; a weak D match, TRBD1 (7 bases). CDR3 sequence reads: CASSTPGGRGTDTQYF. The CDR3 DNA is TGTGCCAGCAGCACACCAGGGGGGCGTGGCACAGATACGCAGTATTTT.